This is a list of T cell receptor beta chains from one sample in a study of tumor-infiltrating lymphocytes in primary liver carcinoma. TCRdb re-called the multiplex PCR reads with MiXCR, one entry per CDR3 protein. The sample lists more than 45,000 distinct CDR3 sequences; 70% to 75% were seen once. Sequencing used liver tumor tissue from sampling region 3. The receptors were sampled from a man between 40 and 49 years old with primary liver carcinoma and hepatitis B virus infection. The CDR3 runs from the conserved cysteine through the conserved F or W. The order of the fields is V gene, J gene, CDR3 protein.

TRBV6-1	TRBJ2-7	CASSCLFYEQYF
TRBV4-1	TRBJ2-1	CASTHPQGANYNEQFF
TRBV6-5	TRBJ2-2	CASSSIGDTGELFF
TRBV19	TRBJ2-7	CASSFWTGDSYEQYF
TRBV7-8	TRBJ1-5	CTSSPGTLNQPQHF
TRBV6-6	TRBJ2-1	CASAAQGLGQSSEQFF
TRBV4-2	TRBJ1-1	CANSRDQGNTEAFF
TRBV28	TRBJ1-4	CASSPPGQGAANERLFF
TRBV12-3/TRBV12-4	TRBJ2-1	CTSSSLTSGRPDEQFF
TRBV29-1	TRBJ2-1	CSVAGTSGSNEQFF
TRBV11-2	TRBJ2-7	CASSREAFYEQYF
TRBV5-6	TRBJ2-1	CASSSYPGGRSEQFF
TRBV18	TRBJ1-4	CASSSGAGGEKLFF
TRBV11-3	TRBJ2-2	CASCLNANTGELFF
TRBV11-2	TRBJ2-5	CASRFRDSAHLETQYF
TRBV4-1	TRBJ2-2	CASSLEEGLDTGELFF
TRBV29-1	TRBJ2-7	CSVEGANEQNF
TRBV6-6	TRBJ1-1	CASSQNSEAFF
TRBV29-1	TRBJ1-2	CSASDRVVFYTF
TRBV11-2	TRBJ2-1	CAGSYLADSHNEQIF
TRBV4-1	TRBJ2-7	CASSPRSKRAEGVDEQYF
TRBV4-1	TRBJ2-2	CASSQSPGTWGTGELFF
TRBV6-5	TRBJ2-7	CASSHSGLAGGLYEHYF
TRBV4-1	TRBJ2-4	CASSQEPPQNEGAINIQYF
TRBV11-1	TRBJ2-5	CVSSAGGPQGTQLF
TRBV4-1	TRBJ2-1	CASSQGTSGTYNEQFF
TRBV10-3	TRBJ2-6	CAISQDNTRGRSSGANVLTF
TRBV5-6	TRBJ2-1	CASKFGAVGNEQFF
TRBV6-5	TRBJ2-2	CASNPRTGSTGELFF
TRBV11-2	TRBJ2-2	CASNFDRDRVAPGSCFF
TRBV11-2	TRBJ2-7	CARSPRGGEHYF
TRBV7-9	TRBJ2-1	CASTSGPYIEQFF
TRBV5-4	TRBJ1-2	CASSLADNYGYAF
TRBV11-2	TRBJ2-1	CASSLDSGANEQFF
TRBV11-2	TRBJ2-3	CASWLKGEGDTQYF
TRBV7-8	TRBJ2-7	CASSLGAVSYEQYF
TRBV29-1	TRBJ2-3	CSVEGVVSGAIDTQYF
TRBV4-1	TRBJ2-5	CASSRLPPGGRETQYF
TRBV12-3/TRBV12-4	TRBJ1-1	CASCRGRTTEAFF
TRBV11-2	TRBJ2-7	CASSLSDGACELYF
TRBV7-9	TRBJ2-1	CASSLAGGNEQFF
TRBV11-2	TRBJ2-7	CASNFGAPRIEQYF
TRBV5-1	TRBJ2-3	CASSYGTGRGRTDTQYF
TRBV11-2	TRBJ2-7	CDSNPGGYKQYF
TRBV11-2	TRBJ2-7	CASSLGGTLPYERCF